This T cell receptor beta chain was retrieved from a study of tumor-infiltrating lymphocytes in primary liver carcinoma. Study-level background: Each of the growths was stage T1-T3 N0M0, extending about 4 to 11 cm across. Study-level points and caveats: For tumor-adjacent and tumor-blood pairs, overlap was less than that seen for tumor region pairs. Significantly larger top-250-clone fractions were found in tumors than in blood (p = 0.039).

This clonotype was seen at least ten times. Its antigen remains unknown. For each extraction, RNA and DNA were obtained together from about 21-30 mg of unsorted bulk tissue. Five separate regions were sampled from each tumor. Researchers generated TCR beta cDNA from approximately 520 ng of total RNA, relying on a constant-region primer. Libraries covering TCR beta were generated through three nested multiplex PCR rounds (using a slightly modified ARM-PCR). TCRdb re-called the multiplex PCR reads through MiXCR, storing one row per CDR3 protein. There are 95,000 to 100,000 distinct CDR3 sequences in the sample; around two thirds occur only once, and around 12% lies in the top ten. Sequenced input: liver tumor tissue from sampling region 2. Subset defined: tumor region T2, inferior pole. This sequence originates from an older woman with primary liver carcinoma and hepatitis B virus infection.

Written as DNA, the CDR3 is TGTGCCAGCAGCTTGGAGGGGTTTCCTGGAAACACCATATATTTT. Residues: CASSLEGFPGNTIYF. The chain has TRBV5-5 and TRBJ1-3, with D possibly being TRBD1 (5 bases). Germline CDR1 and CDR2: SGHKS and YYEKEE (reference sequence). Trimming took 0 bases from V and 2 from J, leaving 9 bases between them. The CDR3 consists of 15 residues. The full variable domain, its missing parts supplied by reference TRBV5-5 and TRBJ1-3, is DAGVTQSPTHLIKTRGQQVTLRCSPISGHKSVSWYQQVLGQGPQFIFQYYEKEERGRGNFPDRFSARQFPNYSSELNVNALLLGDSALYLCASSLEGFPGNTIYFGEGSWLTVV.